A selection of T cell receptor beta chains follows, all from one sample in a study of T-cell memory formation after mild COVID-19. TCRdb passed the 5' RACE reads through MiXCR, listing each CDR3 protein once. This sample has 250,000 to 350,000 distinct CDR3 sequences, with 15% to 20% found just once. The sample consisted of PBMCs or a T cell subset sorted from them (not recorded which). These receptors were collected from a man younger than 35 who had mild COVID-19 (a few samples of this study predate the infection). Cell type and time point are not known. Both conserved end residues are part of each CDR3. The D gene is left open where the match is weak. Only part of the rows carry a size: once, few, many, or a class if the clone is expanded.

CDR3: CASSVGRGAKVDTQYF
DNA: TGTGCCAGCAGCGTAGGCAGGGGGGCGAAGGTGGATACGCAGTATTTT
J: TRBJ2-3
D: NA
size: few
V: TRBV9

CDR3: CASTQAGGAYNEQFF
DNA: TGCGCCAGCACCCAGGCGGGGGGCGCCTACAATGAGCAGTTCTTC
J: TRBJ2-1
D: TRBD2
size: NA
V: TRBV5-1

CDR3: CSVGSPYEQYF
DNA: TGCAGCGTTGGAAGCCCTTACGAGCAGTACTTC
J: TRBJ2-7
D: NA
size: few
V: TRBV29-1

CDR3: CASSFQGAATEAFF
DNA: TGTGCCAGCAGCTTCCAGGGGGCGGCCACTGAAGCTTTCTTT
J: TRBJ1-1
D: TRBD1
size: once
V: TRBV5-6

CDR3: CSAWTGNTEAFF
DNA: TGCAGTGCTTGGACAGGGAACACTGAAGCTTTCTTT
J: TRBJ1-1
D: TRBD1
size: many
V: TRBV20-1

CDR3: CASSPRGTGAVHYEQYF
DNA: TGTGCCAGCAGCCCCAGAGGGACGGGGGCGGTCCACTACGAGCAGTACTTC
J: TRBJ2-7
D: NA
size: few
V: TRBV4-2

CDR3: CASSREPEGATEAFF
DNA: TGTGCCAGCAGCCGCGAGCCTGAGGGGGCCACTGAAGCTTTCTTT
J: TRBJ1-1
D: TRBD1
size: few
V: TRBV7-6

CDR3: CASSSELGGGKNIQYF
DNA: TGTGCCAGCAGCTCTGAATTGGGGGGTGGCAAAAACATTCAGTACTTC
J: TRBJ2-4
D: NA
size: few
V: TRBV7-2

CDR3: CASSETSARETQYF
DNA: TGTGCCAGCAGTGAGACTAGCGCCCGAGAGACCCAGTACTTC
J: TRBJ2-5
D: TRBD2
size: NA
V: TRBV2

CDR3: CASSIRGASGVTGELFF
DNA: TGTGCCAGCAGCATAAGAGGTGCTAGCGGGGTTACCGGGGAGCTGTTTTTT
J: TRBJ2-2
D: TRBD2
size: NA
V: TRBV9

CDR3: CARNTQETQYF
DNA: TGTGCCAGAAACACCCAAGAGACCCAGTACTTC
J: TRBJ2-5
D: NA
size: many
V: TRBV2

CDR3: CAGAEAPGGEKLFF
DNA: TGCGCCGGGGCCGAGGCACCAGGAGGTGAAAAACTGTTTTTT
J: TRBJ1-4
D: NA
size: NA
V: TRBV5-1

CDR3: CASSRQSYEQYF
DNA: TGTGCCAGCAGCCGACAGTCCTACGAGCAGTACTTC
J: TRBJ2-7
D: NA
size: few
V: TRBV7-2

CDR3: CSARKDGSAPLHF
DNA: TGCAGTGCTAGAAAGGACGGGAGTGCACCCCTCCACTTT
J: TRBJ1-6
D: NA
size: NA
V: TRBV20-1

CDR3: CASSAGQGSSYEQYF
DNA: TGTGCCAGTAGTGCCGGACAGGGGTCCTCCTACGAGCAGTACTTC
J: TRBJ2-7
D: TRBD1
size: NA
V: TRBV19

CDR3: CASSEGQLLYNEQFF
DNA: TGTGCCAGCAGCGAAGGACAGCTACTTTACAATGAGCAGTTCTTC
J: TRBJ2-1
D: NA
size: few
V: TRBV7-9

CDR3: CSAIRGVGTDTQYF
DNA: TGCAGTGCTATAAGGGGGGTGGGCACAGATACGCAGTATTTT
J: TRBJ2-3
D: NA
size: many
V: TRBV20-1

CDR3: CASSLYTGELFF
DNA: TGTGCCAGCAGTTTGTACACCGGGGAGCTGTTTTTT
J: TRBJ2-2
D: NA
size: many
V: TRBV27

CDR3: CASSEVLAGASEQFF
DNA: TGTGCCAGCAGTGAAGTTCTAGCGGGAGCTTCCGAGCAGTTCTTC
J: TRBJ2-1
D: TRBD2
size: NA
V: TRBV2

CDR3: CASSLFRGWTEAFF
DNA: TGTGCCAGCAGTCTTTTCAGGGGTTGGACTGAAGCTTTCTTT
J: TRBJ1-1
D: NA
size: NA
V: TRBV12-3/TRBV12-4

CDR3: CSAPEAAGGSGHYEQYF
DNA: TGCAGTGCCCCTGAGGCTGCGGGGGGTTCGGGCCACTACGAGCAGTACTTC
J: TRBJ2-7
D: TRBD2
size: NA
V: TRBV20-1

CDR3: CSARLAGSWEETQYF
DNA: TGCAGTGCTAGACTAGCGGGGAGCTGGGAGGAGACCCAGTACTTC
J: TRBJ2-5
D: TRBD2
size: few
V: TRBV20-1

CDR3: CASSGDGDNTEAFF
DNA: TGTGCCAGCAGTGGGGACGGGGACAACACTGAAGCTTTCTTT
J: TRBJ1-1
D: NA
size: few
V: TRBV12-3/TRBV12-4

CDR3: CASTMGYTDTQYF
DNA: TGTGCCAGCACCATGGGGTACACAGATACGCAGTATTTT
J: TRBJ2-3
D: NA
size: NA
V: TRBV7-2

CDR3: CASSPGLIMNTEAFF
DNA: TGTGCCAGCAGTCCTGGCCTAATCATGAACACTGAAGCTTTCTTT
J: TRBJ1-1
D: NA
size: NA
V: TRBV12-3/TRBV12-4

CDR3: CSVAAAGNLYEQYF
DNA: TGCAGCGTTGCGGCGGCAGGGAACCTCTACGAGCAGTACTTC
J: TRBJ2-7
D: NA
size: NA
V: TRBV29-1

CDR3: CASSKAKAGSYNEQFF
DNA: TGTGCCAGCAGCAAAGCAAAAGCGGGATCCTACAATGAGCAGTTCTTC
J: TRBJ2-1
D: NA
size: NA
V: TRBV21-1

CDR3: CASSLDGLPSGTEAFF
DNA: TGTGCCAGCAGCCTGGACGGCCTTCCCAGCGGAACTGAAGCTTTCTTT
J: TRBJ1-1
D: NA
size: few
V: TRBV7-8

CDR3: CASSGQYPPLHF
DNA: TGTGCCAGCAGTGGACAGTATCCACCCCTCCACTTT
J: TRBJ1-6
D: NA
size: few
V: TRBV6-2/TRBV6-3

CDR3: CAISESRDTEAFF
DNA: TGTGCCATCAGTGAGAGCAGGGACACTGAAGCTTTCTTT
J: TRBJ1-1
D: NA
size: NA
V: TRBV10-3

CDR3: CSAVVGGRDTQYF
DNA: TGCAGTGCTGTCGTGGGGGGCCGAGATACGCAGTATTTT
J: TRBJ2-3
D: NA
size: many
V: TRBV20-1

CDR3: CASSYSRATEAFF
DNA: TGTGCCAGCAGTTACTCGAGAGCGACTGAAGCTTTCTTT
J: TRBJ1-1
D: NA
size: NA
V: TRBV6-5

CDR3: CSAISAGQGGIEQYF
DNA: TGCAGTGCCATTAGTGCGGGACAGGGGGGGATCGAGCAGTACTTC
J: TRBJ2-7
D: TRBD1
size: many
V: TRBV20-1

CDR3: CASRESRRAFF
DNA: TGTGCCAGCAGGGAAAGTAGACGAGCTTTCTTT
J: TRBJ1-1
D: NA
size: NA
V: TRBV2

CDR3: CATSTYSNQPQHF
DNA: TGTGCCACCAGCACCTATAGCAATCAGCCCCAGCATTTT
J: TRBJ1-5
D: NA
size: few
V: TRBV15

CDR3: CSASRAGLSSGANVLTF
DNA: TGCAGTGCTAGTAGGGCAGGGTTAAGCTCTGGGGCCAACGTCCTGACTTTC
J: TRBJ2-6
D: NA
size: NA
V: TRBV20-1

CDR3: CASSKPGPTSEQYF
DNA: TGTGCCAGCAGCAAACCGGGACCCACCAGCGAGCAGTACTTC
J: TRBJ2-7
D: NA
size: few
V: TRBV9

CDR3: CASTQGDPRDEQYF
DNA: TGTGCCAGCACTCAAGGGGACCCGCGAGACGAGCAGTACTTC
J: TRBJ2-7
D: NA
size: NA
V: TRBV6-2/TRBV6-3

CDR3: CATSDHRGWERNEQFF
DNA: TGTGCCACCAGTGACCACAGGGGGTGGGAAAGAAATGAGCAGTTCTTC
J: TRBJ2-1
D: TRBD1
size: NA
V: TRBV24-1

CDR3: CASSQAGVQETQYF
DNA: TGTGCCAGCTCACAAGCGGGGGTCCAAGAGACCCAGTACTTC
J: TRBJ2-5
D: TRBD2
size: few
V: TRBV18

CDR3: CASSPWGGAKNTEAFF
DNA: TGTGCCAGCAGCCCGTGGGGGGGGGCCAAGAACACTGAAGCTTTCTTT
J: TRBJ1-1
D: NA
size: NA
V: TRBV6-6

CDR3: CASSVNEAGVGTGELFF
DNA: TGTGCCAGCAGCGTAAACGAGGCAGGGGTTGGCACCGGGGAGCTGTTTTTT
J: TRBJ2-2
D: NA
size: few
V: TRBV7-6

CDR3: CASSRGINTEAFF
DNA: TGTGCCAGCAGCAGGGGGATCAACACTGAAGCTTTCTTT
J: TRBJ1-1
D: TRBD1
size: few
V: TRBV6-9

CDR3: CASSLILAGEQFF
DNA: TGTGCCAGCAGTTTAATCCTAGCGGGTGAGCAGTTCTTC
J: TRBJ2-1
D: TRBD2
size: NA
V: TRBV12-3/TRBV12-4

CDR3: CASSLSPGDTGELFF
DNA: TGTGCCAGCAGCTTAAGCCCGGGTGACACCGGGGAGCTGTTTTTT
J: TRBJ2-2
D: NA
size: few
V: TRBV7-3

CDR3: CASSRTGDNTEAFF
DNA: TGTGCCAGCAGTCGGACAGGGGATAACACTGAAGCTTTCTTT
J: TRBJ1-1
D: TRBD1
size: many
V: TRBV7-6

CDR3: CASGLEGFNEQYF
DNA: TGTGCTAGTGGTTTGGAGGGGTTCAACGAGCAGTACTTC
J: TRBJ2-7
D: NA
size: many
V: TRBV12-5

CDR3: CASSYGPSPNTQYF
DNA: TGTGCCAGCAGTTACGGGCCCTCACCCAATACGCAGTATTTT
J: TRBJ2-3
D: NA
size: NA
V: TRBV27

CDR3: CSARDLFSGSYTGELFF
DNA: TGCAGTGCTAGAGATTTGTTTTCAGGGTCGTACACCGGGGAGCTGTTTTTT
J: TRBJ2-2
D: NA
size: few
V: TRBV20-1

CDR3: CASRENYGYTF
DNA: TGTGCCAGCAGGGAGAACTATGGCTACACCTTC
J: TRBJ1-2
D: NA
size: few
V: TRBV28

CDR3: CASSRRTGGEEAFF
DNA: TGTGCCAGCAGCCGGAGGACAGGGGGAGAAGAAGCTTTCTTT
J: TRBJ1-1
D: TRBD1
size: many
V: TRBV7-2

CDR3: CASSRGTAGELFF
DNA: TGTGCCAGCAGCCGCGGGACGGCCGGGGAGCTGTTTTTT
J: TRBJ2-2
D: NA
size: few
V: TRBV12-3/TRBV12-4